What follows describes a single T cell receptor (beta chain). Its specificity is unknown. The data belong to a study of T cells in Graves' hyperthyroidism and ophthalmopathy. This CDR3 spans 15 amino acids. Germline assignment: CDR1 LNHDA and CDR2 SQIVND (reference sequence). V was pared by 6 bases and J by 3 bases, with 6 bases of the junction left unmatched. Study-level findings and limits: Blood also held most thyroid clonotypes expanded beyond 0.001. Ophthalmopathy was told apart from stable hyperthyroidism by a 13 V-J model.

Amplification yielded TCR beta CDR3 regions, with RNA transcripts as the source. First-round RT-PCR of the TCR CDR3 relied on the HTBI primer set. TCRdb recomputed calls from the multiplex PCR reads with MiXCR, one row per CDR3 protein. The sample holds some 500,000 distinct CDR3 sequences, 14% seen once. Thyroid ultrasound and orbital computed tomography, with clinical symptoms and serum thyroxine and TRAb, informed diagnoses. The authors took PBMCs from 10 ml fresh peripheral blood. The sequencing sample was made of blood. The chain is built from TRBV19 and TRBJ1-1; TRBD1 agrees at 11 bases. The TCR comes from a woman aged 18-29 years with Graves' hyperthyroidism. The CDR3 sequence: CASRYEDRGHTEAFF. The DNA of the CDR3 is TGTGCCAGTAGATACGAGGACAGGGGGCACACTGAAGCTTTCTTT. Based on the CDR3 plus reference TRBV19 and TRBJ1-1, the full variable domain is DGGITQSPKYLFRKEGQNVTLSCEQNLNHDAMYWYRQDPGQGLRLIYYSQIVNDFQKGDIAEGYSVSREKKESFPLTVTSAQKNPTAFYLCASRYEDRGHTEAFFGQGTRLTVV.